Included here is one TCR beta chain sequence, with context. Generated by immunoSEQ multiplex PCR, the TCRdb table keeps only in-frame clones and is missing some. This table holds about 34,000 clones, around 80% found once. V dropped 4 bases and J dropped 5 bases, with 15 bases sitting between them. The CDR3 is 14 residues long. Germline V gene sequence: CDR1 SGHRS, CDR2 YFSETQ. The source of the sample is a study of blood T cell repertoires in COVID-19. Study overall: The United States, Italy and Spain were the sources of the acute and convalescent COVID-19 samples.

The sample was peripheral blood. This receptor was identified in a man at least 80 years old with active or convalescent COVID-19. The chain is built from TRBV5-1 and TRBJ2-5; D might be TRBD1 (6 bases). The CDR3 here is CASSPIQGGETQYF. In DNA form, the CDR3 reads TGCGCCAGCAGCCCAATACAGGGTGGGGAGACCCAGTACTTC.